The 15 T cell receptor beta chains reported below all come from one sample, sequenced in a study of breast tumors, draining lymph nodes, adjacent tissues. TCRdb independently ran MiXCR on the multiplex PCR reads; one entry per CDR3 protein. The sample has about 300,000 distinct CDR3 sequences; roughly 31% are singletons. Samples came from axillary lymph nodes draining the breast cancer. Material for sequencing was axillary lymph node tissue. The receptor set was obtained from a female donor with breast cancer. Some clones in this sample may be carry-over from other donors' samples.

In its sample, this clonotype was seen once. A read error may be the cause here, since a much bigger clone is one base away. This chain uses TRBV7-2 with TRBJ2-1; TRBD2 agrees at 7 bases. Germline CDR1 reads SGHTA; CDR2 reads FQGNSA. CDR3 length equals 15 residues. The CDR3 here is CASSLVGGGPKEQLF. CDR3 DNA: TGTGCCAGCAGCTTAGTTGGGGGAGGGCCAAAGGAGCAGCTCTTC.

The chain combines TRBV19 with TRBJ2-1; D unresolved. Germline CDR1 LNHDA, CDR2 SQIVND (reference sequence). Between the trimmed V and J ends, which lost 3 bases and 3 bases, there was a span of 18 bases. The CDR3 is 17 residues long. The DNA of the CDR3 is TGTGCCAGTAGTATGATCTCTCAGGAGACCTTCTACAATGAGCAGTTCTTC. Protein: CASSMISQETFYNEQFF.

This sequence joins TRBV24-1 and TRBJ2-3; TRBD1 matches at 9 bases. CDR3 length equals 17 residues. Germline-derived CDR1 and CDR2 are KGHDR and SFDVKD. V dropped 4 bases and J dropped 11; count of bases not matched to a gene: 18. CDR3 sequence: CATSDLRATGGHNEQYF. CDR3 sequence (DNA): TGTGCCACCAGTGACCTGCGAGCGACAGGGGGACACAATGAGCAGTATTTT.

This clonotype was recorded at least ten times. V is TRBV7-2 and J is TRBJ2-5; D not certain. V shed 3 bases and J shed 5 bases, with 19 bases lying between them. From germline, CDR1 is SGHTA and CDR2 FQGNSA. This CDR3 region has 16 residues. The CDR3 nucleotides are TGTGCCAGCAGCTTGGTCGGATCGCCACACGGGGAGACCCAGTACTTC. Translating gives CASSLVGSPHGETQYF.

A remark on this clonotype: This is likely a read error, given that the CDR3 carries no conserved phenylalanine or tryptophan at its end. J is TRBJ2-2 and V is TRBV2; 9 nucleotides align to TRBD2. Looked up from germline, CDR1 is SNHLY and CDR2 is FYNNEI. After removal of 9 bases from V and 10 bases from J, the junction contained 12 bases not matched to a gene. The CDR3 has 14 residues. CDR3 loop: CASSEAGGGKELFL. The CDR3 DNA sequence: TGTGCCAGTAGCGAAGCGGGGGGCGGTAAGGAGCTGTTTCTT.

The table lists this clonotype with many counts. The chain couples TRBV20-1 to TRBJ2-5; 8 nucleotides match TRBD1. The trim removed 2 bases at V and 5 bases at J, leaving 7 bases unmatched. Germline assignment: CDR1 DFQATT and CDR2 SNEGSKA (reference sequence). The CDR3 covers 14 residues. The CDR3 sequence: CSARQLDRVETQYF. CDR3 in DNA: TGCAGTGCTAGACAATTGGACAGGGTGGAGACCCAGTACTTC.

This clonotype appeared many times. The rearrangement joins TRBV20-1 to TRBJ2-1, with TRBD2 matching over 9 bases. Trimming at V came to 3 bases and at J to 4 bases, leaving 4 bases not matched to a gene. Germline-derived CDR1 and CDR2 are DFQATT and SNEGSKA (reference sequence). This CDR3 is 14 amino acids long. The CDR3 DNA sequence: TGCAGTGCTAGTACTAGCGGGTATTACAATGAGCAGTTCTTC. Encoded protein: CSASTSGYYNEQFF.

This clonotype was seen at least ten times. The V and J genes are TRBV7-9 and TRBJ2-6; D is uncertain. The V gene's germline CDR1 is SEHNR and CDR2 FQNEAQ (reference sequence). The CDR3 loop spans 15 amino acids. V was shortened by 5 bases and J by 0 bases, with 8 bases between the two germline ends. The CDR3 reads CASSNTASGANVLTF. The CDR3, as DNA: TGTGCCAGCAGCAATACAGCCTCTGGGGCCAACGTCCTGACTTTC.

As concerns this clonotype: This could be a read error, since a much larger clone is one nucleotide away. The chain is built from TRBV12-3 or TRBV12-4 and TRBJ2-3; D gene uncertain. The length of the CDR3 is 13 residues. The CDR3 DNA follows: TGTGCCAGCCGTTTCAGGAGTATGGATACGCAGTATTTT. Amino acid sequence: CASRFRSMDTQYF.

In its sample, this clonotype was seen once. The V and J genes are TRBV11-2 and TRBJ2-1, with D perhaps TRBD2 (5 bases). CDR1 is SGHAT and CDR2 is FQNNGV in the germline V gene. The CDR3 contains 17 residues. V was shortened by 3 bases and J by 0 bases, with 15 bases between the two germline ends. CDR3 sequence reads: CASSFFPAASSYNEQFF. Here the CDR3 DNA reads TGTGCCAGCAGCTTTTTTCCAGCGGCCTCCTCCTACAATGAGCAGTTCTTC.

This clonotype was seen ten or more times. The J gene is TRBJ2-7, the V gene TRBV7-9; D not certain. Germline V lookup: CDR1 SEHNR, CDR2 FQNEAQ (reference sequence). The CDR3 has 12 amino acids. V was pared by 5 bases and J by 3 bases, with 8 bases between. The CDR3: CASSITGYEQYF. For the CDR3, the DNA is TGTGCCAGCAGCATCACGGGCTACGAGCAGTACTTC.

This clonotype was seen many times. The chain employs TRBV29-1 and TRBJ2-7, with a tentative D call TRBD1 (5 bases). The germline V and J ends were trimmed by 4 bases and 3 bases, with 13 bases remaining between them. The CDR3 is 13 amino acids. Germline V CDR1 and CDR2: SQVTM, ANQGSEA. The CDR3 loop reads CSVGTGTYYEQYF. The CDR3 coding sequence is TGCAGCGTTGGCACAGGAACCTACTACGAGCAGTACTTC.

This clonotype was counted between two and nine times. The chain links TRBV12-3 or TRBV12-4 to TRBJ2-2; 8 bases align to TRBD2. Unmatched junction bases numbered 20, after V lost 3 bases and J lost 5 bases. CDR3 size: 20 residues. CDR3 sequence (DNA): TGTGCCAGCAGTTTCAACCCGGACTGGACTAGCTCATTCGTTACCGGGGAGCTGTTTTTT. The encoded protein is CASSFNPDWTSSFVTGELFF.

The chain carries TRBV6-2 or TRBV6-3 and TRBJ2-5, with D tentatively TRBD1 or TRBD2 (6 bases each). Deletions cut 0 bases from V and 6 bases from J, with 8 bases between. Germline V CDR1 and CDR2: MNHEY, SVGEGT. The CDR3 covers 13 residues. The CDR3 region is CASSYSGGQTQYF. CDR3 sequence (DNA): TGTGCCAGCAGTTACTCGGGGGGCCAGACCCAGTACTTC.

The V and J genes are TRBV28 and TRBJ2-5, with 8 bases identical to TRBD1. Germline CDR1 and CDR2: MDHEN and SYDVKM. The CDR3 has 15 residues. With V trimmed by 2 bases and J by 4 bases, 6 bases remained unmatched. CDR3 protein: CASSLPRGRGETQYF. CDR3 DNA: TGTGCCAGCAGTTTACCCAGGGGGCGCGGAGAGACCCAGTACTTC.